This TCR beta chain derives from a study of blood T cell repertoires in COVID-19. Study details: The United States, Italy and Spain provided the acute and convalescent COVID-19 samples. PBMCs, B-cell-depleted T cells, or T cells provided the cDNA or gDNA that made up the material.

This clone was detected once. Original analysis: Amplified reference gene primers provided the basis for estimating nucleated cell counts. Measured with immunoSEQ multiplex PCR; TCRdb has only the in-frame clones, and not every one. The V and J calls and clone size come from that table; D and trimming were worked out from the DNA. The sample lists fewer than 200,000 clones; roughly 90% were seen once. The CDR3 runs to 16 residues. CDR1 and CDR2 from the germline V gene are SGHTS and YDEGEE. Trimming took 0 bases from V and 0 from J; bases not matched to a gene: 3. The V and J genes are TRBV5-8 and TRBJ2-7; TRBD2 agrees at 10 bases. Material for sequencing was peripheral blood. The clonotype was recovered from a man aged 55 to 70 with acute or convalescent COVID-19. Here the CDR3 DNA reads TGTGCCAGCAGCTTGGGAAGCGGGAGGGCCTCCTACGAGCAGTACTTC. Its protein is CASSLGSGRASYEQYF. Filled out from reference TRBV5-8 and TRBJ2-7, the complete variable domain reads EAGVTQSPTHLIKTRGQQATLRCSPISGHTSVYWYQQALGLGLQFLLWYDEGEERNRGNFPPRFSGRQFPNYSSELNVNALELEDSALYLCASSLGSGRASYEQYFGPGTRLTVT.